This T cell receptor beta chain was sequenced in a study of CD8 T cells in Susac syndrome (dated by TCRdb to the late 2010s). Describing the broader study: The study used repertoire sequencing to test whether antigen drove CD8+ T cell activation and differentiation in Susac syndrome. Clonality of the CD8+ T cell repertoire was compared between 11 to 12 healthy donors, approximately 14 Susac syndrome patients and 15 multiple sclerosis patients. The paper's findings and limits, for the study overall: The number of individuals in the TCR sequencing and HLA analysis was acknowledged as relatively small.

Note on this clonotype: Which antigen it targets is not known. No quality values exist for individual bases; no much larger clone is one base distant.

Peripheral blood CD8+ and CD4+ T cells from healthy donors, Susac syndrome patients and multiple sclerosis patients were profiled using high-throughput TCR beta sequencing. Treatment-naive patients with stable or active relapsing-remitting disease fulfilling revised McDonald criteria were used as multiple sclerosis controls. Bulk CD8+ and CD4+ T cells were purified magnetically by negative isolation, whereas CD8+ TEMRA cells were enriched by FACS. Blood was drawn into EDTA tubes, processed within 24 hours, and PBMCs were isolated by density gradient centrifugation. PBMCs intended for TCR sequencing were frozen in liquid nitrogen and were later thawed in a 37 degrees C water bath. Purity of sorted or isolated CD4+, CD8+ and CD8+ TEMRA cells was at least 90%. RNA was extracted with the RNeasy kit and about 0.5 to 1 ug was reverse transcribed using random hexamers. The immunoSEQ multiplex PCR assay, covering 54 Vbeta and 13 Jbeta segments, was used to amplify TCR beta CDR3 regions. Bias from PCR amplification was corrected by using a synthetic template baseline for primer optimization and for computational correction. The paper's data handling went like this. Reads were assigned to V, D and J genes according to IMGT and analyzed in immunoSEQ Analyzer, with only productive sequences retained. To calculate clonality, Shannon entropy was normalized by log2 of the number of productive unique sequences and then subtracted from one. For each patient and control, public and private clones were evaluated among the 100 most prevalent clones. A clone was defined as Susac-specific if it was absent from the healthy and MS cohorts, from over 1,000 published viral clones and from other ImmuneACCESS disease sequences. The public reads were run again by TCRdb, first through fastp at Q25 and then through MiXCR, and only productive beta chains were kept. A single entry per CDR3 protein holds the most common genes and DNA from its merged rows. The V and J calls and clone size are TCRdb's, not the authors'. Within this sample are a few hundred thousand distinct CDR3 sequences, with approximately 85% of them counted one time only. The ten biggest clones cover around 0.2% of the sample.

From the germline V gene (reference sequence), CDR1 is MNHEY and CDR2 is SMNVEV. V loses 3 bases at its end and J loses 3 bases; junction bases beyond the gene matches: 5. From the cysteine up to the phenylalanine, the CDR3 has a length of 14 residues. CDR3 DNA is the only sequence kept; it has 42 bases, read in frame from the first base. This TCR was recovered from a human donor with multiple sclerosis. Sample: CD8+ T cells from PBMCs. The V and J segments used are TRBV27 and TRBJ2-7; 7 of the junction bases match TRBD2. CDR3 region: CASSLGGLLYEQYF. Here is the DNA: TGTGCCAGCAGTTTGGGAGGGCTTCTCTACGAGCAGTACTTC.